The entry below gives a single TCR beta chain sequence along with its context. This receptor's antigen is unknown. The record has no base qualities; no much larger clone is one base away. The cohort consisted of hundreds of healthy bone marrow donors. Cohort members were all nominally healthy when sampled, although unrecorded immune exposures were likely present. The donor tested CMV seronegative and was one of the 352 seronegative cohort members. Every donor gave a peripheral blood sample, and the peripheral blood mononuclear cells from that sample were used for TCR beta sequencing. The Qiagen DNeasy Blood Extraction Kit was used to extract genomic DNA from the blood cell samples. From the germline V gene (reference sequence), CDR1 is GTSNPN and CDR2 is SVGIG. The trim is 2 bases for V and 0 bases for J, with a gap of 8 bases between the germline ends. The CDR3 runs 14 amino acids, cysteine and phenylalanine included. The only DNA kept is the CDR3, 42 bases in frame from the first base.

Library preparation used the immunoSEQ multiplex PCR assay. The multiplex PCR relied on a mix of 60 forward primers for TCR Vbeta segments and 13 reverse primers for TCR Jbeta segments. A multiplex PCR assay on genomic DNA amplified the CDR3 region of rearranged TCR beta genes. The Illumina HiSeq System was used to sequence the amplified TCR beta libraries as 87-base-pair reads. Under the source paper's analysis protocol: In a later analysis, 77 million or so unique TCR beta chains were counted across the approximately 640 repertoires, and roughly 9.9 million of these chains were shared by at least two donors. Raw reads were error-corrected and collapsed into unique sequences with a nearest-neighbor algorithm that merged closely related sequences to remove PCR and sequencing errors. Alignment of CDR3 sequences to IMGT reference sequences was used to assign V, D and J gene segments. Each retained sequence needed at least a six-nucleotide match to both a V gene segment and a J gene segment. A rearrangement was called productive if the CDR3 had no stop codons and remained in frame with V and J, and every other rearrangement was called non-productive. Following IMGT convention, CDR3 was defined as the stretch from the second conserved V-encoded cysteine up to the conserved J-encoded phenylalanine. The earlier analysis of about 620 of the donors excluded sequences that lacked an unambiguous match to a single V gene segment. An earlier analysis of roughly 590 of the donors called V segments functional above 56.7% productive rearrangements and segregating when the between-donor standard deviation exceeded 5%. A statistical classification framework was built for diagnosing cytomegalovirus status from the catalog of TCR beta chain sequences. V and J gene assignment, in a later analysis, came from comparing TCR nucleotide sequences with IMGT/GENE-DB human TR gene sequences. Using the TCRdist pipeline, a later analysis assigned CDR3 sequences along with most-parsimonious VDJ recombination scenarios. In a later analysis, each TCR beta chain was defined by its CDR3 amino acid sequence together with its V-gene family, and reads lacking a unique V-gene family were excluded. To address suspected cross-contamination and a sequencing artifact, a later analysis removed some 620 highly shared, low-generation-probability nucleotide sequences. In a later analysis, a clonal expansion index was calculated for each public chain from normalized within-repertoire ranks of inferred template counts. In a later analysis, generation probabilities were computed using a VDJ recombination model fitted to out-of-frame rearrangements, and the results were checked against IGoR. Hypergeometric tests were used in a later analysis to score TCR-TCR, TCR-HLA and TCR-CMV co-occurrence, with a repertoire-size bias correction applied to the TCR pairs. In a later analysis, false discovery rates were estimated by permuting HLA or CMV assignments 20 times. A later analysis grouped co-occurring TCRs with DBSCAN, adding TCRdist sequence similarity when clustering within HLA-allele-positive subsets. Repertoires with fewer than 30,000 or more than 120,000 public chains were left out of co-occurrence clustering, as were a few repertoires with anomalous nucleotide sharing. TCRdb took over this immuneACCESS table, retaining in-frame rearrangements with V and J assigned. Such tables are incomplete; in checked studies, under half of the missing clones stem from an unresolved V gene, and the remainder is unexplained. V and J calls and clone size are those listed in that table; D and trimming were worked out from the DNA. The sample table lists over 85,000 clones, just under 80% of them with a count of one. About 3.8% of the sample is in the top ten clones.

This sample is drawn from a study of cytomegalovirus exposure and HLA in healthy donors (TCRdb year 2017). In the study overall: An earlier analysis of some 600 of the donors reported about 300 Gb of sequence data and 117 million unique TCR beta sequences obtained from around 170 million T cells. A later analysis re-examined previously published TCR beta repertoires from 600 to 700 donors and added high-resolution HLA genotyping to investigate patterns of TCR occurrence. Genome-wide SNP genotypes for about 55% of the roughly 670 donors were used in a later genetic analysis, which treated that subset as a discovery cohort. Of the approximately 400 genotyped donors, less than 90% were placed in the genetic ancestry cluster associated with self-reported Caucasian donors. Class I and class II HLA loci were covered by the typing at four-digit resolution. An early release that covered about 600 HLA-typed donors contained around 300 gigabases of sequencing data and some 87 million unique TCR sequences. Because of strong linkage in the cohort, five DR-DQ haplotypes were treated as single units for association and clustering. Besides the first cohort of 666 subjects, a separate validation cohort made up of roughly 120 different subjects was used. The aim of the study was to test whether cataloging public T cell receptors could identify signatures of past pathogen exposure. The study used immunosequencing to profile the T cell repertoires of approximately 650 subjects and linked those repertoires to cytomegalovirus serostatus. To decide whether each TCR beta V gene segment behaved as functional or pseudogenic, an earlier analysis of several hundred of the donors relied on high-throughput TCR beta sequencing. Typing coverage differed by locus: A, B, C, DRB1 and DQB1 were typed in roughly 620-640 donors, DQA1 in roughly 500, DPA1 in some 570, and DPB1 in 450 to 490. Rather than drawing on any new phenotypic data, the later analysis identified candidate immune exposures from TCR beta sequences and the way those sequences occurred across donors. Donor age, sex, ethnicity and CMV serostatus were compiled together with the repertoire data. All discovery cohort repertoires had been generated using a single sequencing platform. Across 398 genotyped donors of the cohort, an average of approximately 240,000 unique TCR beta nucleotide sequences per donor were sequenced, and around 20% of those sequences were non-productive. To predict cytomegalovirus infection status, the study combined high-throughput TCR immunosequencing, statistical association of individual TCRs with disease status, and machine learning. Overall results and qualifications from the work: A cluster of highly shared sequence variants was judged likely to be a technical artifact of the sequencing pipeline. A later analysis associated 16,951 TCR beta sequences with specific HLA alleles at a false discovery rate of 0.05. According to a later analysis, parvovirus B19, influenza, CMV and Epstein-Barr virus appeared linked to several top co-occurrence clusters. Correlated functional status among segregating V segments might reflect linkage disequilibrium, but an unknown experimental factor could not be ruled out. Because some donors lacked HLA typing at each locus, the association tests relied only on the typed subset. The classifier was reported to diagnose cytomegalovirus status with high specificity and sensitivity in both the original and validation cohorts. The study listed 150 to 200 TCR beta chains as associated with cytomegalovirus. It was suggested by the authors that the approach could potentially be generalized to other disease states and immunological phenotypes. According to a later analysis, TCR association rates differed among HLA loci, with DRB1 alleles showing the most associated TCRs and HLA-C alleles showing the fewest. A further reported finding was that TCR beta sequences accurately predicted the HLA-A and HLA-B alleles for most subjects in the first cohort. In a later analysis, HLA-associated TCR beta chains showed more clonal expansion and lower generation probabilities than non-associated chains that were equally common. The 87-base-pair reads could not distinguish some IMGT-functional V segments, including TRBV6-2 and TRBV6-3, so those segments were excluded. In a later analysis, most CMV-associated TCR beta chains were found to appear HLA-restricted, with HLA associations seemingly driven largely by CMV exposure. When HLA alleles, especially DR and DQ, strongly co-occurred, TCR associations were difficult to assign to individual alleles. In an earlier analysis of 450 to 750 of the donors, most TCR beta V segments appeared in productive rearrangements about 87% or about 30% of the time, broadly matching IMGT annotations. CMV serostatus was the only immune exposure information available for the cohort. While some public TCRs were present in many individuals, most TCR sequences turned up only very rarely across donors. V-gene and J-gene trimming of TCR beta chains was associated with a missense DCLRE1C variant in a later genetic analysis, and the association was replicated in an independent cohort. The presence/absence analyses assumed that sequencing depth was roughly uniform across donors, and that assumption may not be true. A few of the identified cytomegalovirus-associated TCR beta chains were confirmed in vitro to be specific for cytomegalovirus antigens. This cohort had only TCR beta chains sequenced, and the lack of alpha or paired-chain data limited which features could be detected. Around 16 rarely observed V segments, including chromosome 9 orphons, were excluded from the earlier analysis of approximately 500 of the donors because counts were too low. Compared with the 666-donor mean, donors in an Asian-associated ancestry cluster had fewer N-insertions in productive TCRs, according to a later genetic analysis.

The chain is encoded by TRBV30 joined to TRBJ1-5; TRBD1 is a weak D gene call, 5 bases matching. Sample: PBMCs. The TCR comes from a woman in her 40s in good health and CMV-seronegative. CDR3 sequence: CAWSPRVSNQPQHF. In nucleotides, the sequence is TGTGCCTGGAGTCCCAGGGTTAGCAATCAGCCCCAGCATTTT.